This T cell receptor beta chain was recorded in a study of persistence of HIV-infected CD4 T cells. Cells were stimulated with CMV-infected fibroblast lysates at approximately 10 ug/mL. Memory cells lacking CD40L and CD69 with high CD45RO were sorted. Anti-CD28/CD49d costimulation, CD40-blocking antibody and enfuvirtide were given to CD8-depleted PBMCs for about 17 hours. Study conclusions and caveats: TCRbeta richness was lower in CMV- and Gag-responding cells than in anti-CD3/anti-CD28-responding cells. Degenerate expanded CDR3beta sequences were enriched among CMV- and Gag-responding cells. TCR analyses could not target the rare provirus-carrying CMV-responding cells.

This clone appeared once. Antigen specificity is unknown. The immunoSEQ assay was version 4, run in survey mode. The data were produced by immunoSEQ multiplex PCR, yet TCRdb's version contains in-frame clones alone and is incomplete. The sample carries more than 45,000 clones, approximately 72% recorded once. This CDR3 spans 13 amino acids. Germline-derived CDR1 and CDR2 are GTSNPN and SVGIG (reference sequence). The V and J ends lost 2 bases and 3 bases respectively, with 11 bases between them. This chain links TRBV30 with TRBJ2-7; maybe TRBD2 (6 bases). Here the sequenced sample was CD4+ T cells sorted from PBMCs after approximately 19-hour stimulation, taken from a patient who received antiretroviral therapy. The receptor was derived from an adult man with HIV who was CMV-seropositive. The CDR3 loop is CAWSRAGLYEQYF. The CDR3 DNA reads TGTGCCTGGAGTCGAGCGGGTCTCTACGAGCAGTACTTC.